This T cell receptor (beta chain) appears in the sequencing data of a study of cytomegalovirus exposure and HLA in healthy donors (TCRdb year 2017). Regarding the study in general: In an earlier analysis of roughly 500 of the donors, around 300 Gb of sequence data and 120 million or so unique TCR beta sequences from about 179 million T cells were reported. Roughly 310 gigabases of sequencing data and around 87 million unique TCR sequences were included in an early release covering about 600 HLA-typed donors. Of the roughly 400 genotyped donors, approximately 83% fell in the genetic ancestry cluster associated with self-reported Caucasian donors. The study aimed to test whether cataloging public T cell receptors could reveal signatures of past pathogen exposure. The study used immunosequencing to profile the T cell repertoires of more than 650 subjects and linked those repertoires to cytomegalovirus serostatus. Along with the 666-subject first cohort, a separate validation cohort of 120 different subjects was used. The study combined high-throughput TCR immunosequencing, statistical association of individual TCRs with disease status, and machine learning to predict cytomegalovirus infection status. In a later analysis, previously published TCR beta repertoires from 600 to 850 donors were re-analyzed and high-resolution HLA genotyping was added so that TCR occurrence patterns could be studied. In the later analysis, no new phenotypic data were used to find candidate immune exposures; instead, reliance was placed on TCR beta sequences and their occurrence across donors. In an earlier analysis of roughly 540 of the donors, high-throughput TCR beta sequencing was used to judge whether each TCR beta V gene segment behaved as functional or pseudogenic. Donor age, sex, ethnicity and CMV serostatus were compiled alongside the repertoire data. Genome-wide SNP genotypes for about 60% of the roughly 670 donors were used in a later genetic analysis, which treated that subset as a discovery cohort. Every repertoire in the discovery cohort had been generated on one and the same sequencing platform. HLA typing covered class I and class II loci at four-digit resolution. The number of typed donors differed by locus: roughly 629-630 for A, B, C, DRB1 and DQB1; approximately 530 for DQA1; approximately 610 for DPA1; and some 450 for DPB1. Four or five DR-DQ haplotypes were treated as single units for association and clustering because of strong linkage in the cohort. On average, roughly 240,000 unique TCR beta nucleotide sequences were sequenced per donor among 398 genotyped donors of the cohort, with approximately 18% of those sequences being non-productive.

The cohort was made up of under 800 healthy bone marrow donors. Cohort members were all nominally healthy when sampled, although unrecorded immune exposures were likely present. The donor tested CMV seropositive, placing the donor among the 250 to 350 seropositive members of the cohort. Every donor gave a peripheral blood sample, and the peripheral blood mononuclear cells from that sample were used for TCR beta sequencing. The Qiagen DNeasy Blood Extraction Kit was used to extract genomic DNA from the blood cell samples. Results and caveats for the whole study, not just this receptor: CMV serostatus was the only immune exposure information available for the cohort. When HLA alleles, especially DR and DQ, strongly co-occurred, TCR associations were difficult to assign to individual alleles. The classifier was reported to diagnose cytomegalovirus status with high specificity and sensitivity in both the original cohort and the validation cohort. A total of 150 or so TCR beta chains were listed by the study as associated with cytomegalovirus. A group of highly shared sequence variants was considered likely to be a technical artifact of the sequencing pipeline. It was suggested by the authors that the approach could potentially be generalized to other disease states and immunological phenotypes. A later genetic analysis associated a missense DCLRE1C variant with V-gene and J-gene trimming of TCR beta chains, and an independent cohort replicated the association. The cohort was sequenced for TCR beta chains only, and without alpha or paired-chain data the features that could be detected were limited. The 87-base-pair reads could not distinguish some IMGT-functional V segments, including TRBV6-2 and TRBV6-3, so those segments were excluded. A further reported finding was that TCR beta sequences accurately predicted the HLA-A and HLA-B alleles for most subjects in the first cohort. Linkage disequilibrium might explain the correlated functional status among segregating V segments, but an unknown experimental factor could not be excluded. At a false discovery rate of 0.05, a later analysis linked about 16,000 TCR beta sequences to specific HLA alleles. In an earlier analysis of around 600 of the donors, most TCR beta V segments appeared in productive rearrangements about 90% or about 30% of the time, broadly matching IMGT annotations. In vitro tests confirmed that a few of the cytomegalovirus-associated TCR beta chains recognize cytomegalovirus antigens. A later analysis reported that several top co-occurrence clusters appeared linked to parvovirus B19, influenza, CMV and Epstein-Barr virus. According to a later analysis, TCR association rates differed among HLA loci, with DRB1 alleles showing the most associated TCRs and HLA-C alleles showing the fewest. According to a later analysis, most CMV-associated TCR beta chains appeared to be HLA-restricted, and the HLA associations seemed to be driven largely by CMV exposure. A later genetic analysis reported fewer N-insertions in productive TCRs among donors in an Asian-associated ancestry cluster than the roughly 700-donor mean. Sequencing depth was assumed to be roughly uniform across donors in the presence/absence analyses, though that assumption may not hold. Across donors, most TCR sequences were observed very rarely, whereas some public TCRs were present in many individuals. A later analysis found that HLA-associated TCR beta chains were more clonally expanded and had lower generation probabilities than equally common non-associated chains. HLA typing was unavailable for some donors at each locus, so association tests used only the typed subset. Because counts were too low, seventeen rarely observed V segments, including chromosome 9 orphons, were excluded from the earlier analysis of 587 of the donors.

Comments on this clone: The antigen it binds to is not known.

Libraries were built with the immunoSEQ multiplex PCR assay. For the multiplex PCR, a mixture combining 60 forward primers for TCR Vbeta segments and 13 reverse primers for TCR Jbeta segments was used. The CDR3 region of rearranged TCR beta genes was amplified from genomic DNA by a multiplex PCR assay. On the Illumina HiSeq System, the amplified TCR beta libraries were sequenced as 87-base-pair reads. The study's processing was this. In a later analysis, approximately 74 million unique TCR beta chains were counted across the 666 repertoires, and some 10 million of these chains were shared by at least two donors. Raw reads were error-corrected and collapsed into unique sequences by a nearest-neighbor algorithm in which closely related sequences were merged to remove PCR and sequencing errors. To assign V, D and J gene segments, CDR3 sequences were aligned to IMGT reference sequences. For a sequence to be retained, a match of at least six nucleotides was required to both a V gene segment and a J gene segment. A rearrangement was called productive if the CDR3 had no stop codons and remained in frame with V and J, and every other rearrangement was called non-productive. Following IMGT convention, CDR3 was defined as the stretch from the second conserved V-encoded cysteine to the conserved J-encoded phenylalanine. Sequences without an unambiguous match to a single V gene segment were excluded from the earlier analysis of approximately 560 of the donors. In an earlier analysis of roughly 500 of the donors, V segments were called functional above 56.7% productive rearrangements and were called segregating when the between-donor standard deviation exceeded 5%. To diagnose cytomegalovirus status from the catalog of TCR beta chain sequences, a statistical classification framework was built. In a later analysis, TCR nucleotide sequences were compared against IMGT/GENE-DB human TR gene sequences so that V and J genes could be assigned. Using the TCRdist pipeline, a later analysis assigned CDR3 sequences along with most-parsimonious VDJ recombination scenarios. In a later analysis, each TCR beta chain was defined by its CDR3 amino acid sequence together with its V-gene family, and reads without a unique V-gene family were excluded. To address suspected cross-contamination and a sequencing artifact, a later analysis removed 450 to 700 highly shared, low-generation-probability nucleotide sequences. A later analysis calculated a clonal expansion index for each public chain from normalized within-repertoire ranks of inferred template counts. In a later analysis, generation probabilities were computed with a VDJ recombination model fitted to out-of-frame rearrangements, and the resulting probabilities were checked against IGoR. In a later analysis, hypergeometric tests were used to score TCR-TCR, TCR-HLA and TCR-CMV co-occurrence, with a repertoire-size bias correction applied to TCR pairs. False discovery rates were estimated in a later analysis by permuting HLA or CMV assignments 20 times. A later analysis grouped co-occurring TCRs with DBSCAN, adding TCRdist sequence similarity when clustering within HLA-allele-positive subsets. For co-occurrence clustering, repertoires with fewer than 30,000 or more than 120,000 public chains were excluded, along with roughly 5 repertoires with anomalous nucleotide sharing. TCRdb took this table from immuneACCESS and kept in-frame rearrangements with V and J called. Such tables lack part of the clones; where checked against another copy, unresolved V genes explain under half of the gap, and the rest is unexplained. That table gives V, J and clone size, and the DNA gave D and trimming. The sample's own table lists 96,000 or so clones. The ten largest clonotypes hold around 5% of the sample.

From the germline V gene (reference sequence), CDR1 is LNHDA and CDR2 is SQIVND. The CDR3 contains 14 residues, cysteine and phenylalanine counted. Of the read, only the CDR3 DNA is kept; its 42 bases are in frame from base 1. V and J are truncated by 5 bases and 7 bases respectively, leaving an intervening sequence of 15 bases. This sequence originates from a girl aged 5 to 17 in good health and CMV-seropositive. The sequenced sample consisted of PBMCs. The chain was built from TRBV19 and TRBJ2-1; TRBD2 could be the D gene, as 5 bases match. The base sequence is TGTGCCAGTAGTGTCGGACTGGCAAGTAATGAGCAGTTCTTC. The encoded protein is CASSVGLASNEQFF.